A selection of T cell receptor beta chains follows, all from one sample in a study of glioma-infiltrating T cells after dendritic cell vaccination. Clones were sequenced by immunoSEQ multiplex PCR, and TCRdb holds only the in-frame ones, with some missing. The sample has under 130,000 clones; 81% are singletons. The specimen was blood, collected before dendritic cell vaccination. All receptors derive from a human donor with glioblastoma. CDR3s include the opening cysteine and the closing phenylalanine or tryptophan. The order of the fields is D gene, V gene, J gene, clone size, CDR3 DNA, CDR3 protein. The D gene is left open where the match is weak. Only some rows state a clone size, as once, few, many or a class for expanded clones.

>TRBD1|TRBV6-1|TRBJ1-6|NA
TGTGCCAGCAGCCAATTGGGACAGGGTAGATCACCCCTCCACTTT
CASSQLGQGRSPLHF
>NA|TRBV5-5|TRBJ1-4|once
TGTGCCAGCAGCTTGGGGTACGGGTGGGAAAAACTGTTTTTT
CASSLGYGWEKLFF
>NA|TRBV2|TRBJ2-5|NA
TGTGCCAGCAGTGAAGAGGGGGTTCAAGAGACCCAGTACTTC
CASSEEGVQETQYF
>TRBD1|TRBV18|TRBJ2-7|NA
TGTGCCAGCTCCCTGTCCCGGGACAGAACCTACGAGCAGTACTTC
CASSLSRDRTYEQYF
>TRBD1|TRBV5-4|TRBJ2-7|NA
TGTGCCAGCAGCCCGGTAGGGACAGGGGGCTACGAGCAGTACTTC
CASSPVGTGGYEQYF
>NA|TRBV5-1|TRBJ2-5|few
TGCGCCAGCAGCCCGATGCAGGGAATCGAGACCCAGTACTTC
CASSPMQGIETQYF
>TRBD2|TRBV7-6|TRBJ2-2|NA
TGTGCCAGCAGCTTAGAGGGACTAATGAACACCGGGGAGCTGTTTTTT
CASSLEGLMNTGELFF
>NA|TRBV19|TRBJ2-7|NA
TGTGCCAGTACTAACACGGGAACCTACGAGCAGTACTTC
CASTNTGTYEQYF
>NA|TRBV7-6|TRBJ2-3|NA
TGTGCCAGCAGCCCAGGACCCGGGAACAGCGGAGATACGCAGTATTTT
CASSPGPGNSGDTQYF
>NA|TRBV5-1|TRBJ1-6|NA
TGCGCCAGCAGCTTGGAAGCCAGGGTGAGCTCCTATAATTCACCCCTCCACTTT
CASSLEARVSSYNSPLHF
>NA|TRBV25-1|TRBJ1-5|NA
TGTGCCAGCAGTCAAGGGGAAAATCAGCCCCAGCATTTT
CASSQGENQPQHF
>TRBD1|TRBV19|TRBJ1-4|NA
TGTGCCAGTAGGCCATTGGACAGGGTCGGGTTGGATGAAAAACTGTTTTTT
CASRPLDRVGLDEKLFF
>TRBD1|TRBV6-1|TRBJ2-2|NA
TGTGCCAGCACTAGCAGGGGGAGCACCGGGGAGCTGTTTTTT
CASTSRGSTGELFF